The 17 T cell receptor beta chains below all came from one sample that was sequenced in a study of T-cell memory formation after mild COVID-19. TCRdb re-called the 5' RACE reads with MiXCR, one entry per CDR3 protein. Counted here are around 370,000 distinct CDR3 sequences, around a fifth occurring once; the ten biggest clones make up under 15%. Specimen: PBMCs or a T cell subset sorted from them (not recorded which). All receptors derive from an adult woman who had mild COVID-19 (a few samples of this study predate the infection). Cell type and time point are not known.

The chain recombines TRBV6-6 with TRBJ2-5; 14 nucleotides line up with TRBD2. Germline V gene lookup returns CDR1 MNHNY and CDR2 SVGAGI (reference sequence). V gave up 2 bases and J gave up 1 base; unmatched junction bases: 3. This CDR3 region has 17 residues. In nucleotides, the CDR3 is TGTGCCAGCAGTTACAGACTAGCGGGGGGGCCCCAAGAGACCCAGTACTTC. As protein: CASSYRLAGGPQETQYF.

This clonotype was seen more than once but under ten times. The chain has TRBV20-1 and TRBJ1-1; D ambiguous. There are 14 residues in the CDR3. Germline V lookup: CDR1 DFQATT, CDR2 SNEGSKA (reference sequence). Trimming left V 1 base short and J 0 bases short, with 9 bases between. CDR3 sequence (DNA): TGCAGTGCTAGAGCGGGGAGCATGAACACTGAAGCTTTCTTT. Amino acids: CSARAGSMNTEAFF.

The rearrangement joins TRBV29-1 to TRBJ1-1; tentative D call: TRBD1 (6 bases). Per germline, CDR1 SQVTM and CDR2 ANQGSEA. CDR3 length: 12 amino acids. Between the trimmed V and J ends, which lost 3 bases and 4 bases, there was a span of 9 bases. The CDR3 reads CSVEGGGTEAFF. For the CDR3, the DNA is TGCAGCGTTGAGGGAGGGGGCACTGAAGCTTTCTTT. The full variable domain, with the rest looked up from reference TRBV29-1 and TRBJ1-1, is SAVISQKPSRDICQRGTSLTIQCQVDSQVTMMFWYRQQPGQSLTLIATANQGSEATYESGFVIDKFPISRPNLTFSTLTVSNMSPEDSSIYLCSVEGGGTEAFFGQGTRLTVV.

In nucleotides, the CDR3 is TGTGCCAGCAGCCGACCCGACTCCCGGACACTGTTTTTT. Protein product: CASSRPDSRTLFF. The chain links TRBV27 to TRBJ1-4; no firm D call. Germline CDR1 reads MNHEY; CDR2 reads SMNVEV (reference sequence). This CDR3 is 13 amino acids long. Trimming took 6 bases from V and 13 from J, leaving 18 bases between them.

This chain joins TRBV10-1 and TRBJ2-1, with TRBD2 matching 12 bases. With 7 bases clipped from V and 2 bases from J, the junction kept 9 bases outside the gene matches. Germline CDR1 is WNHNN and CDR2 is SYGVQD (reference sequence). The CDR3 is made up of 17 amino acids. This CDR3 reads CASITSGGKNPYNEQFF. The CDR3 DNA sequence: TGCGCCAGCATAACTAGCGGGGGGAAAAACCCCTACAATGAGCAGTTCTTC.

The chain is built from TRBV4-3 and TRBJ2-7, with TRBD2 matching 7 bases. Losses at the gene ends were 0 bases for V and 4 bases for J; bases not matched to a gene: 9. Germline CDR1 LGHNA, CDR2 YSLEER. The CDR3 runs to 16 residues. CDR3 residues: CASSQDRAGEGYEQYF. CDR3 coding DNA: TGCGCCAGCAGCCAAGATCGCGCGGGGGAAGGGTACGAGCAGTACTTC.

This clonotype occurred once. The chain combines TRBV4-3 with TRBJ1-2, with D possibly being TRBD1 (6 bases). This CDR3 is built from 14 residues. Looked up from germline, CDR1 is LGHNA and CDR2 is YSLEER. V lost 4 bases to trimming and J lost 4 bases, with 13 bases between them. The CDR3 nucleotides read TGCGCCAGCAGCCTGGACAGTCGGGGCTATGGCTACACCTTC. It codes for CASSLDSRGYGYTF.

This clonotype was recorded a few times. The chain recombines TRBV7-2 with TRBJ2-7; TRBD1 might be the D (5 bases). The germline gives CDR1 SGHTA, CDR2 FQGNSA. V was shortened by 7 bases and J by 2 bases, with 12 bases between the two germline ends. The CDR3 loop spans 13 amino acids. DNA of the CDR3: TGTGCCAGCACCCGGACAAACCCCTACGAGCAGTACTTC. This gives the protein CASTRTNPYEQYF. The full variable domain, with the rest looked up from reference TRBV7-2 and TRBJ2-7, is GAGVSQSPSNKVTEKGKDVELRCDPISGHTALYWYRQSLGQGLEFLIYFQGNSAPDKSGLPSDRFSAERTGGSVSTLTIQRTQQEDSAVYLCASTRTNPYEQYFGPGTRLTVT.

The chain has TRBV29-1 and TRBJ2-7; D is perhaps TRBD2 (5 bases). Trimming took 2 bases from V and 3 from J, leaving 20 bases between them. The CDR3 totals 16 residues. The germline CDR1 and CDR2 sequences are SQVTM and ANQGSEA. The CDR3 protein is CSVEFNIQIGVYEQYF. The CDR3 DNA reads as TGCAGCGTTGAATTTAATATACAGATCGGGGTCTACGAGCAGTACTTC.

The rearrangement joins TRBV5-1 to TRBJ2-7; a possible D gene is TRBD1 (5 bases). CDR3 length: 13 amino acids. V lost 1 base and J 3 bases, leaving 8 bases between the germline ends. CDR1 is SGHRS and CDR2 is YFSETQ in the germline V gene. DNA of the CDR3: TGCGCCAGCAGCTTGTCAGGGTTCTACGAGCAGTACTTC. This translates into CASSLSGFYEQYF.

This clonotype was seen once. The chain recombines TRBV5-1 with TRBJ2-1; the D is unclear. The germline gives CDR1 SGHRS, CDR2 YFSETQ. V dropped 0 bases and J dropped 0 bases, with 4 bases sitting between them. CDR3 length: 14 residues. The CDR3 is CASSLEYSYNEQFF. The CDR3, as DNA: TGCGCCAGCAGCTTGGAGTACTCCTACAATGAGCAGTTCTTC.

V and J are TRBV5-1 and TRBJ1-4, with 7 bases matching TRBD1. The CDR3 consists of 15 residues. Germline V gene lookup returns CDR1 SGHRS and CDR2 YFSETQ. The ends lost 4 bases at V and 3 bases at J; junction bases unmatched: 6. The CDR3, as DNA: TGCGCCAGCAGCCCTAAGACAGGGTCTAATGAAAAACTGTTTTTT. Its translation is CASSPKTGSNEKLFF.

This clonotype was seen a few times. The CDR3 region has the DNA TGCAGTGCCCTATCGACAGGGAGGGAGACCCAGTACTTC. It yields the protein CSALSTGRETQYF. V gene TRBV20-1 combines with J gene TRBJ2-5; D is perhaps TRBD1 (7 bases). The CDR3 is made up of 13 amino acids. Trimming shortened V by 6 bases and J by 5 bases, and 16 bases separated the two germline ends. Germline CDR1 DFQATT, CDR2 SNEGSKA (reference sequence).

The V and J genes are TRBV7-9 and TRBJ2-2, with TRBD2 as a possible D gene (7 bases). The CDR3 totals 16 residues. Trimming removed 7 bases at V and 5 bases at J, with 20 bases between. In germline, CDR1 is SEHNR, CDR2 FQNEAQ (reference sequence). CDR3 nucleotide sequence: TGTGCCAGCACCTACTCGGGGGGCTTCCTAACCGGGGAGCTGTTTTTT. Translating it yields CASTYSGGFLTGELFF.

A few counts support this clonotype. The rearrangement links TRBV7-3 to TRBJ1-2; 9 nucleotides align to TRBD1. The germline V gene has CDR1 SGHTA and CDR2 FQGTGA. The CDR3 has 13 residues. The J segment lost 10 bases and the V segment lost 4 bases, leaving 7 bases of the junction unmatched. Here the CDR3 DNA reads TGTGCCAGCAGCTCTAGGACAGGGGAGGACTACACCTTC. Translating gives CASSSRTGEDYTF.

V gene TRBV5-6 combines with J gene TRBJ2-1; D unresolved. Germline-derived CDR1 and CDR2 are SGHDT and YYEEEE. Trimming stripped 3 bases from V and 8 bases from J, with 12 bases between. The CDR3 totals 13 residues. CDR3 sequence (DNA): TGTGCCAGCAGCTCTGGGCCGGCGGATGAGCAGTTCTTC. The encoded protein is CASSSGPADEQFF.

This sequence joins TRBV9 and TRBJ2-1, with TRBD2 matching over 7 bases. CDR3 size: 14 residues. CDR1 SGDLS and CDR2 YYNGEE come from the germline V gene. V shed 0 bases and J 8 bases; nucleotides not matched to a gene: 5. CDR3 in DNA: TGTGCCAGCAGCGTAGGCGGGAGTAACGATGAGCAGTTCTTC. The encoded protein is CASSVGGSNDEQFF.